The text below deals with one T cell receptor beta chain. The sample holds other DNA sequences that translate to the same CDR3. TCRdb's copy holds only in-frame clones and misses some; the assay was immunoSEQ multiplex PCR. The sample includes hundreds of thousands of clones, just over 75% seen only once; the top ten take 12%. The length of the CDR3 is 15 residues. Germline V CDR1 and CDR2: MGHDK, SYGVNS. V lost 2 bases and J lost 5, with 13 bases in between. The data originate from a study of shared clonotypes between healthy human individuals. The chain is built from TRBV25-1 and TRBJ2-1; D gene unclear. This sequence originates from a woman between 40 and 50 years old in good health. Some clones in this sample may be carry-over from other donors' samples. Source material: PBMCs. This chain's CDR3 is CASSELGVYHNEQFF. CDR3 sequence (DNA): TGTGCCAGCAGTGAACTAGGAGTTTACCACAATGAGCAGTTCTTC.